This is a list of T cell receptor beta chains from one sample in a study of CD8 T cells in Susac syndrome. MiXCR was run by TCRdb on the immunoSEQ multiplex PCR reads, yielding one entry per CDR3 protein. The data show about 430,000 distinct CDR3 sequences, more than 80% seen once. The sequencing sample was made of CD8+ T cells from PBMCs. Source of these receptors: a human donor with multiple sclerosis. The CDR3 runs from the conserved cysteine through the conserved F or W. D genes are given only for firm matches. Not all rows give a size; the values are once, few, many and, for expanded clones, a class.

abundance | j_gene | v_gene | d_gene | CDR3aa | CDR3nt
- | TRBJ1-4 | TRBV4-1 | - | CASSHLGQSTNEKLFF | TGCGCCAGCAGCCACCTCGGACAGTCAACTAATGAAAAACTGTTTTTT
- | TRBJ1-1 | TRBV19 | - | CASSIEGVNTEAFF | TGTGCCAGTAGTATCGAGGGTGTGAACACTGAAGCTTTCTTT
once | TRBJ2-7 | TRBV30 | - | CAWSVGGASYEQYF | TGTGCCTGGAGTGTTGGGGGTGCTTCCTACGAGCAGTACTTC
- | TRBJ2-3 | TRBV10-2 | - | CASSVNGLGLADTDTQYF | TGCGCCAGCAGTGTAAATGGTCTAGGGTTAGCGGACACAGATACGCAGTATTTT
once | TRBJ2-7 | TRBV5-1 | - | CASSPSSTLRYEQYF | TGCGCCAGCAGCCCTTCCTCGACCCTACGGTACGAGCAGTACTTC
- | TRBJ2-3 | TRBV27 | - | CASSFGFTDTQYF | TGTGCCAGCAGTTTTGGATTCACAGATACGCAGTATTTT
- | TRBJ2-1 | TRBV6-1 | TRBD1 | CASSEDPGQGALFYNEQFF | TGTGCCAGCAGTGAAGACCCCGGACAGGGGGCCTTATTCTACAATGAGCAGTTCTTC
- | TRBJ2-3 | TRBV6-6 | - | CASIFGHRSTDTQYF | TGTGCCAGCATCTTCGGACATCGTAGCACAGATACGCAGTATTTT
- | TRBJ1-5 | TRBV6-5 | - | CASSRDPNQPQHF | TGTGCCAGCAGCCGTGACCCCAATCAGCCCCAGCATTTT
- | TRBJ2-7 | TRBV10-2 | - | CASSDTRLEQYF | TGCGCCAGCAGTGACACGAGGCTCGAGCAGTACTTC
- | TRBJ2-7 | TRBV28 | TRBD1 | CASSLQQGGTPYEQYF | TGTGCCAGCAGTTTACAACAGGGGGGTACACCCTACGAGCAGTACTTC
- | TRBJ1-1 | TRBV15 | - | CATRLPPASEAFF | TGTGCCACCAGGCTCCCCCCAGCCAGCGAAGCTTTCTTT
few | TRBJ2-7 | TRBV6-5 | TRBD1 | CASSPAEGGPYEQYF | TGTGCCAGCAGCCCCGCTGAAGGGGGCCCCTACGAGCAGTACTTC
- | TRBJ1-2 | TRBV6-5 | TRBD1 | CASSYAGQGWLYGYTF | TGTGCCAGCAGTTACGCGGGACAGGGATGGCTATATGGCTACACCTTC
- | TRBJ2-3 | TRBV10-2 | - | CASGREWGTDTQYF | TGCGCCAGCGGGCGAGAGTGGGGCACAGATACGCAGTATTTT
- | TRBJ2-7 | TRBV25-1 | - | CASSDFTAYEQYF | TGTGCCAGCAGTGATTTTACAGCCTACGAGCAGTACTTC
- | TRBJ1-3 | TRBV28 | - | CASSLLSEETHAGNTIYF | TGTGCCAGCAGTTTACTGTCAGAGGAGACCCATGCTGGAAACACCATATATTTT
- | TRBJ2-3 | TRBV18 | TRBD1 | CASSPRQGAVTDTQYF | TGTGCCAGCTCACCCAGACAGGGGGCTGTCACAGATACGCAGTATTTT
- | TRBJ2-3 | TRBV7-9 | - | CASSLPSKNTQYF | TGTGCCAGCAGCCTACCTTCCAAAAATACGCAGTATTTT
- | TRBJ2-7 | TRBV7-6 | - | CASRSAPQIAYEQYF | TGTGCCAGCAGATCCGCCCCCCAAATCGCCTACGAGCAGTACTTC
- | TRBJ2-7 | TRBV12-3/TRBV12-4 | - | CASSTGSEGAWGLYEQYF | TGTGCCAGCAGTACCGGTTCGGAGGGGGCGTGGGGCCTTTACGAGCAGTACTTC
- | TRBJ2-7 | TRBV12-3/TRBV12-4 | - | CASSSPLRSYEQYF | TGTGCCAGCAGTTCCCCACTAAGATCCTACGAGCAGTACTTC
- | TRBJ2-3 | TRBV30 | TRBD2 | CAWGPSGGASDTQYF | TGTGCCTGGGGTCCTAGCGGGGGGGCGTCAGATACGCAGTATTTT
few | TRBJ1-2 | TRBV6-5 | TRBD1 | CASSYLTGGDDGYTF | TGTGCCAGCAGTTACTTGACAGGGGGCGACGATGGCTACACCTTC
- | TRBJ1-1 | TRBV19 | TRBD1 | CASSIESMRGTGCPCMNTEAFF | TGTGCCAGTAGTATCGAAAGTATGAGAGGGACAGGCTGCCCGTGTATGAACACTGAAGCTTTCTTT
once | TRBJ2-7 | TRBV7-9 | - | CASSSPGEPLTSYEQYF | TGTGCCAGCAGCTCCCCGGGGGAGCCACTTACCTCCTACGAGCAGTACTTC
- | TRBJ2-5 | TRBV12-3/TRBV12-4 | TRBD1 | CASTNTGVQETQYF | TGTGCCAGCACCAATACAGGGGTCCAAGAGACCCAGTACTTC
- | TRBJ2-1 | TRBV21-1 | - | CASSTRENEQFF | TGTGCCAGCAGCACCCGGGAAAACGAGCAGTTCTTC
- | TRBJ2-7 | TRBV2 | - | CASSEGGFLEQYF | TGTGCCAGCAGTGAAGGGGGCTTTCTCGAGCAGTACTTC
- | TRBJ2-7 | TRBV6-1 | - | CASSEARETSYEQYF | TGTGCCAGCAGTGAAGCGAGAGAGACTAGCTACGAGCAGTACTTC
- | TRBJ2-7 | TRBV20-1 | - | CSANTDSYEQYF | TGCAGTGCTAACACGGACTCCTACGAGCAGTACTTC
once | TRBJ2-1 | TRBV28 | - | CASTGAGGLNEQFF | TGTGCCAGCACGGGTGCAGGGGGGCTCAATGAGCAGTTCTTC